These T cell receptor beta chains were read from a single sample in a study of shared clonotypes between healthy human individuals. Profiled with immunoSEQ multiplex PCR; TCRdb holds only in-frame clones, not every one. Of some 2,500,000 clones listed, under 95% are singletons. Sequenced material: naive CD4+ T cells from PBMCs. The receptors stem from a man aged 18 to 30 in good health. Some clones in this sample may be carry-over from other donors' samples. CDR3s include the opening cysteine and the closing phenylalanine or tryptophan. A D gene is named only where the DNA matches it firmly. Only some rows state a clone size, as once, few, many or a class for expanded clones.

j_call: TRBJ1-5
clone_size: -
v_call: TRBV5-1
d_call: TRBD1
cdr3_length: 14
cdr3_aa: CASSPGTALGPQHF
cdr3_nt: TGCGCCAGCAGCCCAGGGACAGCCCTCGGGCCCCAGCATTTT

j_call: TRBJ1-2
clone_size: -
v_call: TRBV4-2
d_call: TRBD1
cdr3_length: 18
cdr3_aa: CASSQDQWAGGTYYGYTF
cdr3_nt: TGTGCCAGCAGCCAAGATCAGTGGGCAGGGGGAACTTACTATGGCTACACCTTC

j_call: TRBJ1-2
clone_size: -
v_call: TRBV29-1
d_call: -
cdr3_length: 13
cdr3_aa: CTGGAASNYGYTF
cdr3_nt: TGCACCGGTGGAGCTGCATCTAACTATGGCTACACCTTC

j_call: TRBJ1-3
clone_size: once
v_call: TRBV25-1
d_call: -
cdr3_length: 14
cdr3_aa: CASSQIESGNTIYF
cdr3_nt: TGTGCCAGCAGTCAGATTGAGTCTGGAAACACCATATATTTT

j_call: TRBJ2-7
clone_size: -
v_call: TRBV28
d_call: TRBD2
cdr3_length: 13
cdr3_aa: CASSRGLADEQYF
cdr3_nt: TGTGCCAGCAGCCGCGGACTAGCGGACGAGCAGTACTTC

j_call: TRBJ2-5
clone_size: -
v_call: TRBV4-2
d_call: -
cdr3_length: 13
cdr3_aa: CASSQVGQETQYF
cdr3_nt: TGTGCCAGCAGCCAAGTCGGTCAGGAGACCCAGTACTTC

j_call: TRBJ2-3
clone_size: -
v_call: TRBV9
d_call: -
cdr3_length: 15
cdr3_aa: CASSVDQAATDTQYF
cdr3_nt: TGTGCCAGCAGCGTAGATCAAGCGGCCACAGATACGCAGTATTTT

j_call: TRBJ2-7
clone_size: -
v_call: TRBV2
d_call: -
cdr3_length: 13
cdr3_aa: CASNRDGSYEQYF
cdr3_nt: TGTGCCAGCAACCGGGACGGCTCCTACGAGCAGTACTTC

j_call: TRBJ2-7
clone_size: -
v_call: TRBV29-1
d_call: -
cdr3_length: 14
cdr3_aa: CSVQRQTPEYEQYF
cdr3_nt: TGCAGCGTACAAAGACAGACACCCGAGTACGAGCAGTACTTC

j_call: TRBJ1-1
clone_size: -
v_call: TRBV6-5
d_call: TRBD1
cdr3_length: 14
cdr3_aa: CASSFGADRGEAFF
cdr3_nt: TGTGCCAGCAGTTTCGGGGCAGACAGGGGCGAAGCTTTCTTT

j_call: TRBJ1-2
clone_size: -
v_call: TRBV5-4
d_call: -
cdr3_length: 16
cdr3_aa: CASKEGRDPSVYGYTF
cdr3_nt: TGTGCCAGCAAAGAAGGACGGGACCCGTCCGTCTATGGCTACACCTTC

j_call: TRBJ1-3
clone_size: -
v_call: TRBV5-1
d_call: -
cdr3_length: 15
cdr3_aa: CASSAGPGSGNTIYF
cdr3_nt: TGCGCCAGCAGCGCCGGCCCCGGCTCTGGAAACACCATATATTTT

j_call: TRBJ2-1
clone_size: -
v_call: TRBV16
d_call: -
cdr3_length: 17
cdr3_aa: CASSQSVGALSYNEQFF
cdr3_nt: TGTGCCAGCAGCCAATCGGTGGGGGCTCTCTCCTACAATGAGCAGTTCTTC

j_call: TRBJ2-7
clone_size: -
v_call: TRBV5-1
d_call: TRBD1
cdr3_length: 14
cdr3_aa: CASSFRDRVLEQYF
cdr3_nt: TGCGCCAGCAGCTTCCGGGACAGGGTCCTCGAGCAGTACTTC

j_call: TRBJ1-2
clone_size: -
v_call: TRBV19
d_call: TRBD1
cdr3_length: 12
cdr3_aa: CAGWGQGDGYTF
cdr3_nt: TGTGCCGGTTGGGGACAGGGGGATGGCTACACCTTC

j_call: TRBJ1-2
clone_size: -
v_call: TRBV6-6
d_call: -
cdr3_length: 13
cdr3_aa: CASSSTANYGYTF
cdr3_nt: TGTGCCAGCAGTTCAACAGCCAACTATGGCTACACCTTC

j_call: TRBJ2-7
clone_size: -
v_call: TRBV7-9
d_call: TRBD1
cdr3_length: 14
cdr3_aa: CASSSTGDAYEQYF
cdr3_nt: TGTGCCAGCAGCTCCACAGGGGACGCATACGAGCAGTACTTC

j_call: TRBJ1-1
clone_size: -
v_call: TRBV19
d_call: -
cdr3_length: 11
cdr3_aa: CATYRATEAFF
cdr3_nt: TGTGCCACCTACAGGGCCACTGAAGCTTTCTTT

j_call: TRBJ1-1
clone_size: -
v_call: TRBV7-3
d_call: -
cdr3_length: 12
cdr3_aa: CASSFPGQEAFF
cdr3_nt: TGTGCCAGCAGCTTCCCGGGTCAGGAAGCTTTCTTT

j_call: TRBJ2-7
clone_size: -
v_call: TRBV11-3
d_call: TRBD1
cdr3_length: 16
cdr3_aa: CASSQGRTGDIYEQYF
cdr3_nt: TGTGCCAGCAGCCAGGGGCGGACAGGGGACATCTACGAGCAGTACTTC

j_call: TRBJ2-3
clone_size: -
v_call: TRBV5-1
d_call: TRBD2
cdr3_length: 17
cdr3_aa: CASSLAMTSGGLDTQYF
cdr3_nt: TGCGCCAGCAGCTTGGCGATGACTAGCGGGGGTCTCGATACGCAGTATTTT

j_call: TRBJ1-1
clone_size: -
v_call: TRBV28
d_call: TRBD1
cdr3_length: 14
cdr3_aa: CASRSPQGAFEAFF
cdr3_nt: TGTGCCAGCAGGTCTCCTCAGGGGGCTTTTGAAGCTTTCTTT

j_call: TRBJ2-7
clone_size: -
v_call: TRBV6-5
d_call: -
cdr3_length: 14
cdr3_aa: CASSSRGGFYEQYF
cdr3_nt: TGTGCCAGCAGTTCACGGGGAGGATTCTACGAGCAGTACTTC

j_call: TRBJ2-3
clone_size: -
v_call: TRBV6-4
d_call: -
cdr3_length: 15
cdr3_aa: CASSDRGMFGDTQYF
cdr3_nt: TGTGCCAGCAGTGATCGCGGGATGTTTGGAGATACGCAGTATTTT

j_call: TRBJ2-3
clone_size: -
v_call: TRBV7-2
d_call: -
cdr3_length: 12
cdr3_aa: CASSPGGDTQYF
cdr3_nt: TGTGCCAGCAGCCCTGGGGGAGATACGCAGTATTTT

j_call: TRBJ2-1
clone_size: -
v_call: TRBV30
d_call: -
cdr3_length: 16
cdr3_aa: CAWKDWTPRSYNEQFF
cdr3_nt: TGTGCCTGGAAAGATTGGACCCCCAGGTCCTACAATGAGCAGTTCTTC

j_call: TRBJ2-7
clone_size: -
v_call: TRBV1
d_call: -
cdr3_length: 16
cdr3_aa: CTSSHPQRRSSYEQYF
cdr3_nt: TGCACCAGCAGCCATCCCCAGCGACGAAGCTCCTACGAGCAGTACTTC

j_call: TRBJ2-7
clone_size: -
v_call: TRBV6-5
d_call: TRBD1
cdr3_length: 14
cdr3_aa: CASSPRDRGYEQYF
cdr3_nt: TGTGCCAGCAGTCCCCGGGACAGGGGCTACGAGCAGTACTTC

j_call: TRBJ2-2
clone_size: -
v_call: TRBV29-1
d_call: -
cdr3_length: 12
cdr3_aa: CSVVGTTGELFF
cdr3_nt: TGCAGCGTTGTAGGGACCACCGGGGAGCTGTTTTTT

j_call: TRBJ1-3
clone_size: -
v_call: TRBV29-1
d_call: -
cdr3_length: 13
cdr3_aa: CSVEDPQGNTIYF
cdr3_nt: TGCAGCGTTGAAGACCCGCAAGGAAACACCATATATTTT

j_call: TRBJ2-3
clone_size: -
v_call: TRBV5-4
d_call: -
cdr3_length: 17
cdr3_aa: CASSLSYLANVKDTQYF
cdr3_nt: TGTGCCAGCAGCTTGTCATATCTAGCAAACGTCAAAGATACGCAGTATTTT

j_call: TRBJ2-7
clone_size: -
v_call: TRBV5-1
d_call: TRBD1
cdr3_length: 15
cdr3_aa: CASSLGQGLTYEQYF
cdr3_nt: TGCGCCAGCAGCTTGGGACAGGGGTTAACCTACGAGCAGTACTTC

j_call: TRBJ1-2
clone_size: -
v_call: TRBV6-5
d_call: -
cdr3_length: 13
cdr3_aa: CASRDNRVDGYTF
cdr3_nt: TGTGCCAGCAGGGACAACAGGGTCGACGGCTACACCTTC

j_call: TRBJ2-7
clone_size: -
v_call: TRBV19
d_call: TRBD2
cdr3_length: 16
cdr3_aa: CASSIGGTSGSYEQYF
cdr3_nt: TGTGCCAGTAGTATCGGAGGGACTAGCGGTTCCTACGAGCAGTACTTC

j_call: TRBJ2-1
clone_size: -
v_call: TRBV5-4
d_call: -
cdr3_length: 15
cdr3_aa: CASSSGRADYNEQFF
cdr3_nt: TGTGCCAGCAGCTCCGGTAGGGCGGATTACAATGAGCAGTTCTTC

j_call: TRBJ1-1
clone_size: -
v_call: TRBV7-9
d_call: -
cdr3_length: 13
cdr3_aa: CASSTDEGTEAFF
cdr3_nt: TGTGCCAGCAGCACGGATGAGGGCACTGAAGCTTTCTTT

j_call: TRBJ2-1
clone_size: -
v_call: TRBV5-1
d_call: -
cdr3_length: 15
cdr3_aa: CASSSPRSAYNEQFF
cdr3_nt: TGCGCCAGCAGCTCCCCGAGGAGCGCGTACAATGAGCAGTTCTTC

j_call: TRBJ1-2
clone_size: -
v_call: TRBV10-3
d_call: TRBD1
cdr3_length: 19
cdr3_aa: CAISDPIRDRLDGIYGYTF
cdr3_nt: TGTGCCATCAGTGATCCAATCCGGGACAGGCTCGACGGAATCTATGGCTACACCTTC

j_call: TRBJ2-7
clone_size: -
v_call: TRBV6-1
d_call: -
cdr3_length: 17
cdr3_aa: CASSESGSWGSRGEQYF
cdr3_nt: TGTGCCAGCAGTGAATCTGGTTCTTGGGGATCTCGGGGCGAGCAGTACTTC

j_call: TRBJ2-2
clone_size: -
v_call: TRBV19
d_call: -
cdr3_length: 14
cdr3_aa: CASTPGVHTGELFF
cdr3_nt: TGTGCCAGTACCCCCGGGGTGCACACCGGGGAGCTGTTTTTT

j_call: TRBJ1-1
clone_size: few
v_call: TRBV30
d_call: TRBD1
cdr3_length: 14
cdr3_aa: CAWMTTGIAAEAFF
cdr3_nt: TGTGCCTGGATGACGACAGGGATAGCCGCTGAAGCTTTCTTT

j_call: TRBJ1-6
clone_size: -
v_call: TRBV10-3
d_call: -
cdr3_length: 16
cdr3_aa: CAIRDDYSSYNSPLHF
cdr3_nt: TGTGCCATCAGGGATGACTACAGCTCCTATAATTCACCCCTCCACTTT

j_call: TRBJ2-1
clone_size: once
v_call: TRBV7-2
d_call: -
cdr3_length: 16
cdr3_aa: CASSLPGVASYNEQFF
cdr3_nt: TGTGCCAGCAGCTTACCAGGGGTCGCGTCCTACAATGAGCAGTTCTTC

j_call: TRBJ2-7
clone_size: -
v_call: TRBV5-1
d_call: TRBD2
cdr3_length: 14
cdr3_aa: CASSLGGSSYEQYF
cdr3_nt: TGCGCCAGCAGCTTGGGCGGGAGCTCCTACGAGCAGTACTTC

j_call: TRBJ2-7
clone_size: -
v_call: TRBV28
d_call: TRBD1
cdr3_length: 12
cdr3_aa: CASSVGQYEQYF
cdr3_nt: TGTGCCAGCAGTGTGGGACAGTACGAGCAGTACTTC

j_call: TRBJ1-5
clone_size: -
v_call: TRBV30
d_call: -
cdr3_length: 13
cdr3_aa: CAWSGEWDQPQHF
cdr3_nt: TGTGCCTGGAGTGGCGAGTGGGATCAGCCCCAGCATTTT

j_call: TRBJ1-1
clone_size: -
v_call: TRBV14
d_call: -
cdr3_length: 16
cdr3_aa: CASSQALFIRGTEAFF
cdr3_nt: TGTGCCAGCAGCCAAGCCCTGTTCATCAGGGGCACTGAAGCTTTCTTT